The sequence of this TCR beta chain was determined in a study of cytomegalovirus exposure and HLA in healthy donors (TCRdb year 2017). A note on the overall study: An earlier analysis of about 530 of the donors reported about 300 Gb of sequence data and 90 million to 120 million unique TCR beta sequences obtained from roughly 180 million T cells. Five DR-DQ haplotypes were handled as single units for association and clustering because linkage in the cohort was strong. To study patterns of TCR occurrence, a later analysis re-analyzed previously published TCR beta repertoires from 650 to 750 donors and added high-resolution HLA genotyping. Donor age, sex, ethnicity and CMV serostatus were collected together with the repertoire data. Genome-wide SNP genotypes for about three fifths of the roughly 670 donors were used in a later genetic analysis, which treated that subset as a discovery cohort. Along with the approximately 700-subject first cohort, a separate validation cohort of 120 different subjects was used. Rather than drawing on any new phenotypic data, the later analysis identified candidate immune exposures from TCR beta sequences and the way those sequences occurred across donors. Class I and class II HLA loci were covered by the typing at four-digit resolution. The study aimed to test whether cataloging public T cell receptors could reveal signatures of past pathogen exposure. Using immunosequencing, the study profiled T cell repertoires from around 670 subjects and related those repertoires to cytomegalovirus serostatus. Every repertoire in the discovery cohort had been generated on one and the same sequencing platform. To predict cytomegalovirus infection status, the study brought together high-throughput TCR immunosequencing, statistical association of individual TCRs with disease status, and machine learning. An earlier analysis of 500 to 650 of the donors applied high-throughput TCR beta sequencing to assess whether each TCR beta V gene segment acted as functional or pseudogenic. The number of typed donors differed by locus: about 620-640 for A, B, C, DRB1 and DQB1; about 520 for DQA1; some 590 for DPA1; and about 450 for DPB1. An early release that covered several hundred HLA-typed donors contained around 330 gigabases of sequencing data and 70 million to 100 million unique TCR sequences. The genetic ancestry cluster associated with self-reported Caucasian donors included approximately 85% of the roughly 360 genotyped donors. Among around 400 genotyped donors of the cohort, an average of approximately 220,000 unique TCR beta nucleotide sequences was sequenced per donor, of which roughly 18% were non-productive. The study at large found these results: V-gene and J-gene trimming of TCR beta chains was associated with a missense DCLRE1C variant in a later genetic analysis, and the association was replicated in an independent cohort. A few of the identified cytomegalovirus-associated TCR beta chains were confirmed in vitro to be specific for cytomegalovirus antigens. Presence/absence analyses assumed roughly uniform sequencing depth across donors, an assumption that may not hold. A cluster of highly shared sequence variants was judged likely to represent a technical artifact of the sequencing pipeline. The earlier analysis of some 560 of the donors excluded seventeen rarely observed V segments, including chromosome 9 orphons, because counts were too low. Across donors, most TCR sequences were observed very rarely, whereas some public TCRs were present in many individuals. It was suggested by the authors that the approach could potentially be generalized to other disease states and immunological phenotypes. The 87-base-pair reads could not distinguish some IMGT-functional V segments, including TRBV6-2 and TRBV6-3, so those segments were excluded. When HLA alleles, especially DR and DQ, strongly co-occurred, TCR associations were difficult to assign to individual alleles. According to a later genetic analysis, donors in an Asian-associated ancestry cluster had fewer N-insertions in productive TCRs than the roughly 700-donor mean. In a later analysis, the rate of TCR association differed among HLA loci, with DRB1 alleles having the most associated TCRs and HLA-C alleles having the fewest. Because some donors lacked HLA typing at each locus, the association tests relied only on the typed subset. A later analysis found that most CMV-associated TCR beta chains appeared HLA-restricted, with HLA associations seemingly driven largely by CMV exposure. The classifier was reported to diagnose cytomegalovirus status with high specificity and sensitivity in both the original cohort and the validation cohort. In this cohort, only TCR beta chains were sequenced, and detectable features were limited by the absence of alpha or paired-chain data. In an earlier analysis of 587 of the donors, most TCR beta V segments appeared in productive rearrangements about 87% or about 30% of the time, broadly matching IMGT annotations. A further reported finding was that TCR beta sequences accurately predicted the HLA-A and HLA-B alleles for most subjects in the first cohort. At a false discovery rate of 0.05, a later analysis linked some 17,000 TCR beta sequences to specific HLA alleles. In the study, around 160 TCR beta chains were listed as associated with cytomegalovirus. The only immune exposure information available for the cohort was CMV serostatus. Linkage disequilibrium might explain the correlated functional status among segregating V segments, but an unknown experimental factor could not be ruled out. In a later analysis, HLA-associated TCR beta chains were found to be more clonally expanded and to have lower generation probabilities than equally common non-associated chains. A later analysis reported that several top co-occurrence clusters appeared linked to parvovirus B19, influenza, CMV and Epstein-Barr virus.

Library method: the immunoSEQ multiplex PCR assay. For the multiplex PCR, a mixture combining 60 forward primers for TCR Vbeta segments and 13 reverse primers for TCR Jbeta segments was used. The CDR3 region of rearranged TCR beta genes was amplified from genomic DNA by a multiplex PCR assay. On the Illumina HiSeq System, the amplified TCR beta libraries were sequenced as 87-base-pair reads. Per the authors' processing: A later analysis counted about 80 million unique TCR beta chains across the 550 to 750 repertoires, and about 10 million of these chains were shared by at least two donors. Raw reads were error-corrected and collapsed into unique sequences by a nearest-neighbor algorithm in which closely related sequences were merged to remove PCR and sequencing errors. V, D and J gene segments were assigned by aligning CDR3 sequences to IMGT reference sequences. For a sequence to be retained, a match of at least six nucleotides was required to both a V gene segment and a J gene segment. Rearrangements were called productive when the CDR3 lacked stop codons and stayed in frame with V and J; all others were non-productive. CDR3 was defined according to IMGT convention as the region running from the second conserved V-encoded cysteine to the conserved J-encoded phenylalanine. The earlier analysis of approximately 500 of the donors excluded sequences that lacked an unambiguous match to a single V gene segment. In an earlier analysis of several hundred of the donors, a V segment was called functional when productive rearrangements were above 56.7%, and segregating when the standard deviation between donors exceeded 5%. A statistical classification framework was developed to diagnose cytomegalovirus status using the catalog of TCR beta chain sequences. V and J gene assignment, in a later analysis, came from comparing TCR nucleotide sequences with IMGT/GENE-DB human TR gene sequences. Using the TCRdist pipeline, a later analysis assigned CDR3 sequences along with most-parsimonious VDJ recombination scenarios. In a later analysis, each TCR beta chain was defined by its CDR3 amino acid sequence together with its V-gene family, and reads without a unique V-gene family were excluded. In a later analysis, approximately 640 highly shared, low-generation-probability nucleotide sequences were removed to address suspected cross-contamination and a sequencing artifact. For each public chain, a later analysis derived a clonal expansion index from normalized ranks of inferred template counts within each repertoire. Generation probabilities in a later analysis came from a VDJ recombination model fitted to out-of-frame rearrangements, and those results were checked against IGoR. Hypergeometric tests were used in a later analysis to score TCR-TCR, TCR-HLA and TCR-CMV co-occurrence, with a repertoire-size bias correction applied to the TCR pairs. In a later analysis, false discovery rates were estimated by permuting HLA or CMV assignments 20 times. In a later analysis, co-occurring TCRs were grouped using DBSCAN, and TCRdist sequence similarity was added for clustering within HLA-allele-positive subsets. For co-occurrence clustering, repertoires with fewer than 30,000 or more than 120,000 public chains were excluded, along with roughly 5 repertoires with anomalous nucleotide sharing. This is the immuneACCESS table as TCRdb keeps it, with only in-frame sequences that have V and J called. A part of the clones is gone; compared with another copy, unresolved V genes explain less than half, and the rest is unexplained. V and J calls and clone size are given by that table; D and trimming were obtained from the DNA. This sample holds over 200,000 clones; approximately 80% were observed only once. The ten largest clones capture approximately 3.8% of the sample.

A note on this clone: What this receptor recognizes is not known. Nothing much larger sits one base from this clone, and base qualities are not available.

Counted from cysteine to phenylalanine, this CDR3 has 14 amino acids. The CDR3 DNA has 42 bases and is translated from base 1. The germline V gene (reference sequence) yields MNHEY for CDR1 and SMNVEV for CDR2. Ends trimmed: V by 2 bases, J by 4 bases; bases unmatched to a gene: 2. In total, about 650 healthy bone marrow donors made up the cohort. Cohort members were all nominally healthy when sampled, although unrecorded immune exposures were likely present. The donor tested CMV seronegative and was one of the 352 seronegative cohort members. Each donor provided a peripheral blood sample, and peripheral blood mononuclear cells were used for TCR beta sequencing. The Qiagen DNeasy Blood Extraction Kit was used to extract genomic DNA from the blood cell samples.

Material for sequencing was PBMCs. The chain is assembled from TRBV27 and TRBJ2-1; 7 of the junction bases match TRBD2. The sequence was obtained from a male donor in good health and CMV-seronegative. The DNA is TGTGCCAGCAGTTTACGCGGGAGTTACAATGAGCAGTTCTTC. Its product reads: CASSLRGSYNEQFF.